The rows below give T cell receptor beta chains drawn from one sample of a study of cytomegalovirus exposure and HLA in healthy donors. Produced via immunoSEQ multiplex PCR; TCRdb's table is partial and in-frame only. Altogether roughly 170,000 clones are present, 80% to 85% being singletons, with the ten largest covering around 2.8%. What was sequenced was PBMCs. The receptors here all came from a woman aged 18-30 years in good health and CMV-seropositive. The CDR3 runs from the conserved cysteine through the conserved F or W. The D gene is left open where the match is weak. Clone size appears in some rows only: once, few, many, or a class for an expanded clone.

14	TRBV10-1	NA	TRBJ2-3	NA	TGCGCCAGCTCTTATCACCTATTCACAGATACGCAGTATTTT	CASSYHLFTDTQYF
15	TRBV5-6	TRBD1	TRBJ2-7	NA	TGTGCCAGCAGCTCCTTGGGGACAGGGTCCTACGAGCAGTACTTC	CASSSLGTGSYEQYF
13	TRBV6-1	NA	TRBJ1-1	NA	TGTGCCAGCAGAGTGTCAGGGAACACTGAAGCTTTCTTT	CASRVSGNTEAFF
15	TRBV9	TRBD1	TRBJ1-4	NA	TGTGCCAGCAGCTTCTCGGGACAGGCCAATGAAAAACTGTTTTTT	CASSFSGQANEKLFF
13	TRBV11-3	NA	TRBJ2-7	NA	TGTGCCAGCAGCGACAGAAACTCCTACGAGCAGTACTTC	CASSDRNSYEQYF
13	TRBV9	NA	TRBJ2-7	NA	TGTGCCAGCAGCGCGATGACAGGTGTCGAGCAGTACTTC	CASSAMTGVEQYF
15	TRBV4-2	NA	TRBJ1-2	NA	TGTGCCAGCAGCCAAGATCTTAGGGAGGCCTATGGCTACACCTTC	CASSQDLREAYGYTF
16	TRBV19	TRBD1	TRBJ1-6	NA	TGTGCCAGTAGCACCACCCGGGACAGGGGACAATCACCCCTCCACTTT	CASSTTRDRGQSPLHF
15	TRBV11-2	NA	TRBJ2-1	NA	TGTGCCAGCAGCTTAGCCGGGGGAATATACAATGAGCAGTTCTTC	CASSLAGGIYNEQFF
11	TRBV2	TRBD2	TRBJ2-1	few	TGTGCCAGCAGTCCAGGGACTAGCGGGGTCTTC	CASSPGTSGVF
14	TRBV15	NA	TRBJ1-5	NA	TGTGCCACCAGCAGAGGGGGACTAAATCAGCCCCAGCATTTT	CATSRGGLNQPQHF
14	TRBV18	NA	TRBJ1-1	NA	TGTGCCAGCTCACCACAGGGGCTGAACACTGAAGCTTTCTTT	CASSPQGLNTEAFF
15	TRBV30	NA	TRBJ2-3	NA	TGTGCCTGGTCCCATCCGGGACAATGCACAGATACGCAGTATTTT	CAWSHPGQCTDTQYF
13	TRBV5-1	TRBD1	TRBJ1-2	NA	TGCGCCAGCAGCCCGGGACAGAACTATGGCTACACCTTC	CASSPGQNYGYTF
11	TRBV2	NA	TRBJ1-5	NA	TGTGCCAGCGGGCAGAATCAGCCCCAGCATTTT	CASGQNQPQHF
16	TRBV27	NA	TRBJ1-5	NA	TGTGCCAGCAGTCACGGGTCTACCAGGGGCAATCAGCCCCAGCATTTT	CASSHGSTRGNQPQHF
15	TRBV29-1	TRBD1	TRBJ2-1	NA	TGCAGCGTTGTTCCGGGGACAGGGGTGCACAATGAGCAGTTCTTC	CSVVPGTGVHNEQFF
16	TRBV19	NA	TRBJ1-6	NA	TGTGCCAGTAGTAACCCCCAGCAGGGCTATAATTCACCCCTCCACTTT	CASSNPQQGYNSPLHF
15	TRBV27	NA	TRBJ2-2	NA	TGTGCCAGCAGTTTCGGCGGGGCGAACACCGGGGAGCTGTTTTTT	CASSFGGANTGELFF
17	TRBV11-3	TRBD2	TRBJ2-3	NA	TGTGCCAGCAGCCGCAAACTAGCGGGGATGGGCACAGATACGCAGTATTTT	CASSRKLAGMGTDTQYF
14	TRBV7-3	TRBD1	TRBJ1-1	NA	TGTGCCAGCAGCCCTGGGACAGGGGGCACTGAAGCTTTCTTT	CASSPGTGGTEAFF
14	TRBV11-2	TRBD1	TRBJ2-5	NA	TGTGCCAGCAGCTTAGGGGACAGGGTAACGACCCAGTACTTC	CASSLGDRVTTQYF
14	TRBV9	NA	TRBJ1-2	many	TGTGCCAGCAGCGTAGTTGGCGGGGCCGGTGGCTACACCTTC	CASSVVGGAGGYTF
14	TRBV19	TRBD1	TRBJ2-5	NA	TGTGCCAGTAGTATGAGACAGGGAGAAGAGACCCAGTACTTC	CASSMRQGEETQYF
14	TRBV5-6	TRBD1	TRBJ1-2	NA	TGTGCCAGCAGCACAATGACAGGGCTCTATGGCTACACCTTC	CASSTMTGLYGYTF
14	TRBV6-6	NA	TRBJ1-1	NA	TGTGCCAGCATTCCCGGGGGGGTTTGGACTGAAGCTTTCTTT	CASIPGGVWTEAFF
15	TRBV19	NA	TRBJ2-7	NA	TGTGCCAGTAGTATGAGGCACAGGGGAGGCTACGAGCAGTACTTC	CASSMRHRGGYEQYF
19	TRBV5-1	TRBD2	TRBJ2-1	NA	TGCGCCAGCAGAGCCGGGACTAGCGGGGGGGCAGGGTCCTACAATGAGCAGTTCTTC	CASRAGTSGGAGSYNEQFF